The 2 T cell receptor beta chains below all came from one sample that was sequenced in a study of CD8+ T cells in alopecia areata. Reverse transcription of extracted RNA yielded cDNA, which provided the sequencing template. Libraries were prepared by immunoSEQ multiplex PCR; TCRdb keeps only in-frame clonotypes and omits some of them. The top ten clones hold over 15% of a sample with some 130,000 clones, about 47% of them seen once. The material was CD8+ T cells sorted from blood, obtained at week 0. The receptors were sampled from a human donor with alopecia areata.

This clone turned up a few times. As DNA, the CDR3 is TGTGCCAGCAGCTTACGACAGGGGGACGAGCAGTACTTC. Its protein product is CASSLRQGDEQYF. The chain employs TRBV13 and TRBJ2-7; 9 bases align to TRBD1. Germline V lookup: CDR1 PRHDT, CDR2 FYEKMQ (reference sequence). V dropped 2 bases and J dropped 5; count of bases not matched to a gene: 1. This CDR3 is 13 amino acids long. The whole variable domain, filled in from reference TRBV13 and TRBJ2-7, reads AAGVIQSPRHLIKEKRETATLKCYPIPRHDTVYWYQQGPGQDPQFLISFYEKMQSDKGSIPDRFSAQQFSDYHSELNMSSLELGDSALYFCASSLRQGDEQYFGPGTRLTVT.

This clone has a handful of counts. This chain connects TRBV10-3 to TRBJ2-3; 8 bases line up with TRBD1. This CDR3 is built from 13 residues. The V gene end was trimmed by 9 bases and the J gene end by 0 bases; junction bases not matched to a gene: 2. In germline, CDR1 is ENHRY, CDR2 SYGVKD. This CDR3 reads CAIRQGSTDTQYF. DNA of the CDR3: TGTGCCATTCGACAGGGGAGCACAGATACGCAGTATTTT.